Listed below are T cell receptor beta chains from one sample, sequenced in a study of cytomegalovirus exposure and HLA in healthy donors. Sequencing was performed with immunoSEQ multiplex PCR; in TCRdb, only in-frame clones are kept and a portion is missing. The sample lists around 120,000 clones; 70% to 80% were seen once. Specimen: PBMCs. Source of these receptors: a woman aged 55 to 70 in good health and CMV-seropositive. Each CDR3 is given with its conserved first and last residue. The D gene is left open where the match is weak. Size values are once, few and many counts, or a class for expanded clones, and some rows have none.

d_gene,v_gene,j_gene,abundance,CDR3aa,CDR3nt
-,TRBV10-2,TRBJ1-5,-,CASSEATAGQPQHF,TGCGCCAGCAGTGAGGCAACGGCAGGACAGCCCCAGCATTTT
-,TRBV11-3,TRBJ1-2,-,CAVWHYGYTF,TGTGCCGTATGGCACTATGGCTACACCTTC
-,TRBV5-3,TRBJ2-7,-,CARSLGRNRGEQYF,TGTGCCAGAAGCTTGGGGCGGAACCGGGGCGAGCAGTACTTC
-,TRBV5-8,TRBJ1-2,-,CASSWGGNDRRIRAF,TGTGCCAGCAGCTGGGGGGGAAACGACAGGAGGATAAGGGCCTTC
-,TRBV15,TRBJ1-3,-,CATSRDRDLSRNTIYF,TGTGCCACCAGCAGAGACAGGGATCTCAGTAGAAACACCATATATTTT
TRBD2,TRBV4-1,TRBJ2-5,once,CASSQELAPVRSQYF,TGCGCCAGCAGCCAAGAACTAGCGCCGGTTCGATCCCAGTACTTC
-,TRBV9,TRBJ1-1,-,CASSVVTERTEAFF,TGTGCCAGCAGCGTAGTAACAGAACGTACTGAAGCTTTCTTT
-,TRBV18,TRBJ2-5,once,CATSQTEQETQYF,TGTGCCACCTCCCAGACAGAACAAGAGACCCAGTACTTC
TRBD1,TRBV28,TRBJ1-5,-,CASSLTGVRGNQPQHF,TGTGCCAGCAGTCTGACAGGGGTAAGAGGCAATCAGCCCCAGCATTTT
-,TRBV5-1,TRBJ1-1,-,CASSPRGQNTEAFF,TGCGCCAGCAGCCCCAGAGGGCAGAACACTGAAGCTTTCTTT
TRBD1,TRBV30,TRBJ1-1,once,CAWRPTGDTEAFF,TGTGCCTGGAGGCCAACAGGGGACACTGAAGCTTTCTTT
TRBD2,TRBV2,TRBJ2-1,-,CASSKGLAGGSYNEQFF,TGTGCCAGCTCTAAAGGACTAGCGGGGGGCTCCTACAATGAGCAGTTCTTC
TRBD2,TRBV4-1,TRBJ2-1,many,CASSLQLRGDEQFF,TGCGCCAGCAGCCTTCAACTGCGGGGGGATGAGCAGTTCTTC
-,TRBV6-5,TRBJ2-2,-,CASSYRGWNTGELFF,TGTGCCAGCAGTTACAGGGGGTGGAACACCGGGGAGCTGTTTTTT
TRBD2,TRBV5-6,TRBJ2-7,-,CASSAGVVQYF,TGTGCCAGCAGCGCGGGGGTGGTGCAGTACTTC
-,TRBV6-1,TRBJ1-1,-,CASSEVYGGAGPEAFF,TGTGCCAGCAGTGAAGTATATGGGGGGGCCGGTCCTGAAGCTTTCTTT